The 12 T cell receptor beta chains in this list originate from one sample, sequenced in a study of identical twins. TCRdb reprocessed the 5' RACE reads with MiXCR, giving one entry per CDR3 protein. Of roughly 250,000 distinct CDR3 sequences listed, 6.5% to 9% are singletons. The data were also submitted as part of a second study, on yellow fever vaccine responses in identical twins.

Material for sequencing was CD8+ T cells sorted from blood. Source of these receptors: a young woman in good health.

A few counts support this clonotype. The V call is TRBV5-1, the J call TRBJ2-5, with D uncertain. The CDR3 consists of 15 residues. The germline V and J ends were trimmed by 0 bases and 4 bases, with 13 bases remaining between them. The germline CDR1 and CDR2 sequences are SGHRS and YFSETQ. CDR3 sequence: CASSLEGYGSETQYF. CDR3 DNA sequence: TGCGCCAGCAGCTTGGAGGGATATGGTTCAGAGACCCAGTACTTC.

This clonotype was seen a handful of times. Written as DNA, the CDR3 is TGCGCCAGCAGCACGGCAAGCCGGCCTAGCGCTACCTACGAGCAGTACTTC. Protein: CASSTASRPSATYEQYF. The rearrangement uses TRBV5-1 and TRBJ2-7; tentatively, D is TRBD2 (6 bases). Germline lookup yields CDR1 SGHRS and CDR2 YFSETQ. V was clipped by 4 bases and J by 2 bases, with 22 bases between them. There are 17 residues in the CDR3.

Many counts were recorded for this clonotype. The V call is TRBV4-2, the J call TRBJ2-7; 8 bases line up with TRBD2. Trimming cost V 0 bases and J 1 base; bases outside gene matches: 8. CDR3 length: 17 amino acids. The germline V gene encodes CDR1 LGHNA and CDR2 YNFKEQ. The CDR3 bases are TGTGCCAGCAGCCAAGATCTGCTGGCGGGGGGATCCTACGAGCAGTACTTC. It encodes CASSQDLLAGGSYEQYF.

This chain joins TRBV11-1 and TRBJ2-5; possibly TRBD1 for D (5 bases). CDR3 length: 14 residues. V lost 0 bases to trimming and J lost 1 base, with 6 bases between them. CDR1 is SGHAT, CDR2 FQDESV, per germline (reference sequence). DNA of the CDR3: TGTGCCAGCAGCTTAGCGACAGCCCAAGAGACCCAGTACTTC. Amino acids: CASSLATAQETQYF.

Ten or more counts support this clonotype. CDR3 bases: TGTGCCAGCAGTGAGACAGGGGGCCTGGAGCTGTTTTTT. It is translated as CASSETGGLELFF. The V and J genes are TRBV27 and TRBJ2-2; TRBD1 matches at 10 bases. The CDR3 consists of 13 residues. Germline CDR1 is MNHEY and CDR2 is SMNVEV (reference sequence). V trimming: 5 bases; J trimming: 10 bases; junction bases outside the gene matches: 4.

This clonotype has only a few counts. The V gene is TRBV4-1, the J gene TRBJ2-2, with 11 bases matching TRBD2. The V segment lost 1 base and the J segment 2 bases; nucleotides outside the gene matches: 15. Looked up from germline, CDR1 is MGHRA and CDR2 is YSYEKL. The CDR3 contains 21 residues. The CDR3 sequence: CASSQVDSLVAGGRNTGELFF. Here the CDR3 DNA reads TGCGCCAGCAGCCAAGTTGATTCTTTGGTAGCGGGGGGGCGAAACACCGGGGAGCTGTTTTTT.

A few counts support this clonotype. The V and J genes are TRBV7-6 and TRBJ2-1; no definite D call. Trimming cost V 1 base and J 7 bases, with 8 bases left between them. CDR3 length: 13 residues. Per germline, CDR1 SGHVS and CDR2 FNYEAQ. The CDR3 DNA follows: TGTGCCAGCAGCTTAGGTTCGAGGAATGAGCAGTTCTTC. The encoded protein is CASSLGSRNEQFF.

Concerning this clonotype: Being one base from a much bigger clone, this may be a read error. The V gene is TRBV27, the J gene TRBJ2-7, with TRBD1 as a possible D gene (5 bases). Germline values: CDR1 MNHEY, CDR2 SMNVEV (reference sequence). The CDR3 is 13 amino acids. CDR3 in amino acids: CASCLSQGREQYF. DNA for the CDR3: TGTGCCAGCTGTTTATCTCAGGGTCGCGAGCAGTACTTC.

This clonotype was counted only a few times. V is TRBV5-6 and J is TRBJ2-7; 9 bases fit TRBD1. Losses at the gene ends were 4 bases for V and 7 bases for J; bases not matched to a gene: 15. Germline loops: CDR1 SGHDT, CDR2 YYEEEE. This CDR3 is 16 amino acids long. The CDR3 nucleotides are TGTGCCAGCAGCCTACACAGGGGGCGGGCGGTAGAAGAGCAGTACGTC. Protein: CASSLHRGRAVEEQYV.

This clonotype was seen many times. This chain uses TRBV6-1 with TRBJ1-1; D uncertain. V gave up 2 bases and J gave up 1 base, with 5 bases separating them. The CDR3 runs 13 residues. CDR1 and CDR2 from the germline V gene are MNHNS and SASEGT. Here the CDR3 DNA reads TGTGCCAGCAGTGAACAGGAGAACACTGAAGCTTTCTTT. This translates into CASSEQENTEAFF.

This clonotype has ten or more counts. The chain carries TRBV7-2 and TRBJ2-7; D gene ambiguous. Germline lookup yields CDR1 SGHTA and CDR2 FQGNSA. This CDR3 is built from 13 residues. Trimming removed 1 base at V and 5 bases at J, with 9 bases between. DNA of the CDR3: TGTGCCAGCAGCTTAGATTCTAGAAACGAGCAGTACGTC. Amino acid sequence: CASSLDSRNEQYV.

In this sample, this clonotype turned up many times. The chain uses TRBV12-3 or TRBV12-4 and TRBJ2-5; 8 nucleotides line up with TRBD2. CDR3 length equals 16 residues. With 5 bases clipped from V and 9 bases from J, the junction kept 17 bases outside the gene matches. The CDR3 region is CASSPNPGTRRWAQYF. DNA for the CDR3: TGTGCCAGCAGTCCAAATCCCGGGACTAGGAGATGGGCCCAGTACTTC.